Listed below are T cell receptor beta chains from one sample, sequenced in a study of T cells after yellow fever vaccination. MiXCR, run by TCRdb on the 5' RACE reads, gives a single entry per CDR3 protein. The data hold 250,000 to 350,000 distinct CDR3 sequences, with roughly 6.8% observed a single time. The material was PBMCs, obtained roughly 46 days after the first yellow fever vaccination. All receptors come from a man between 18 and 29 years old who received the YFV17D yellow fever vaccine. CDR3s include the opening cysteine and the closing phenylalanine or tryptophan. The order of the fields is V gene, CDR3 length, D gene, clone size, J gene, CDR3 protein, CDR3 DNA. D genes are given only for firm matches. A clone size is listed for some rows: how often the clone was seen (once, few, many), or a class if it is expanded.

TRBV5-1	15	.	.	TRBJ2-1	CASSPQGHSYNEQFF	TGCGCCAGCAGCCCTCAGGGGCACTCCTACAATGAGCAGTTCTTC
TRBV6-1	15	TRBD1	many	TRBJ1-2	CASSDTGAPGYGYTF	TGTGCCAGCAGTGATACAGGGGCCCCAGGGTATGGCTACACCTTC
TRBV27	14	.	many	TRBJ1-1	CASSSGFMNTEAFF	TGTGCCAGCAGTTCGGGCTTCATGAACACTGAAGCTTTCTTT
TRBV4-3	14	TRBD1	.	TRBJ2-5	CASSQGTGGKTQYF	TGCGCCAGCAGCCAGGGCACAGGGGGCAAGACCCAGTACTTC
TRBV6-1	14	.	few	TRBJ2-3	CASTRELSTDTQYF	TGTGCCAGCACCCGGGAACTTAGCACAGATACGCAGTATTTT
TRBV12-3/TRBV12-4	13	.	.	TRBJ2-1	CASSLEQGYEQFF	TGTGCCAGCAGTTTAGAACAGGGTTATGAGCAGTTCTTC
TRBV29-1	13	.	many	TRBJ2-3	CSVEGSQGDTQYF	TGCAGCGTTGAGGGCAGCCAGGGAGATACGCAGTATTTT
TRBV6-2/TRBV6-3	13	.	many	TRBJ1-2	CASWTLANYGYTF	TGTGCCAGCTGGACGCTAGCTAACTATGGCTACACCTTC
TRBV4-2	15	.	few	TRBJ1-5	CASSEGPGLNQPQHF	TGTGCCAGCTCGGAAGGCCCGGGTCTCAATCAGCCCCAGCATTTT
TRBV7-2	13	.	.	TRBJ2-7	CASSLDYLYEQYF	TGTGCCAGCAGCTTAGACTACCTGTACGAGCAGTACTTC
TRBV7-3	14	TRBD1	few	TRBJ2-5	CASSPAGGPGTQYF	TGTGCCAGCAGCCCAGCAGGGGGCCCCGGGACCCAGTACTTC
TRBV20-1	15	TRBD2	.	TRBJ2-1	CSARLADSSYNEQFF	TGCAGTGCTAGACTAGCGGATAGCTCCTACAATGAGCAGTTCTTC
TRBV5-1	14	TRBD1	few	TRBJ1-6	CASSPQGAVSPLHF	TGCGCCAGCAGCCCCCAGGGGGCTGTTTCACCCCTCCACTTT
TRBV2	14	.	.	TRBJ1-1	CASSWEPYPTEAFF	TGTGCCAGCAGCTGGGAGCCGTACCCCACTGAAGCTTTCTTT
TRBV3-1	12	.	once	TRBJ2-7	CASSQSTFEQYF	TGTGCCAGCAGCCAAAGTACGTTCGAGCAGTACTTC
TRBV4-2	15	TRBD1	.	TRBJ2-1	CASSQTGGVSNEQFF	TGTGCCAGCAGCCAGACAGGGGGCGTTAGCAATGAGCAGTTCTTC
TRBV7-9	13	TRBD1	.	TRBJ1-2	CASSQGADYGYTF	TGTGCCAGCAGTCAGGGGGCCGACTATGGCTACACCTTC
TRBV10-3	17	.	few	TRBJ1-6	CAISESPAGTYNSPLHF	TGTGCCATCAGTGAGTCACCGGCGGGCACGTATAATTCACCCCTCCACTTT
TRBV7-9	13	.	many	TRBJ1-1	CASSPRDGLEAFF	TGTGCCAGCAGCCCCCGGGACGGTCTTGAAGCTTTCTTT
TRBV27	15	.	.	TRBJ2-3	CASSGRWRDTDTQYF	TGTGCCAGCAGTGGGCGTTGGCGGGACACAGATACGCAGTATTTT
TRBV7-2	13	.	few	TRBJ1-6	CASSSTERSPLHF	TGTGCCAGCAGCTCGACGGAGAGGTCACCCCTCCACTTT
TRBV5-8	17	.	.	TRBJ2-3	CASSPWGGKGAKDTQYF	TGTGCCAGCAGCCCGTGGGGGGGGAAGGGGGCTAAAGATACGCAGTATTTT
TRBV6-2/TRBV6-3	13	.	.	TRBJ1-5	CASSWTEHQPQHF	TGTGCCAGCAGTTGGACGGAACATCAGCCCCAGCATTTT
TRBV12-5	14	.	few	TRBJ2-3	CASGLGPGSDTQYF	TGTGCTAGTGGTTTGGGTCCCGGTTCAGATACGCAGTATTTT
TRBV19	11	.	.	TRBJ2-5	CASSMGETQYF	TGTGCCAGTAGTATGGGGGAGACCCAGTACTTC
TRBV5-1	16	TRBD2	many	TRBJ2-5	CASTTSSGGAGETQYF	TGCGCCAGCACAACCTCTAGCGGGGGGGCCGGAGAGACCCAGTACTTC
TRBV12-3/TRBV12-4	13	.	many	TRBJ2-5	CASSSNSVETQYF	TGTGCCAGCAGTTCAAATAGCGTGGAGACCCAGTACTTC
TRBV6-2/TRBV6-3	14	TRBD1	.	TRBJ2-7	CASSLRQGTKEQYF	TGTGCCAGCAGCTTACGACAGGGGACGAAAGAGCAGTACTTC
TRBV5-1	13	.	few	TRBJ2-3	CASQQGFTDTQYF	TGCGCCAGCCAACAGGGTTTCACAGATACGCAGTATTTT
TRBV20-1	13	.	.	TRBJ2-7	CSAGTSNGYEQYF	TGCAGTGCTGGGACCTCAAATGGGTACGAGCAGTACTTC
TRBV12-3/TRBV12-4	15	TRBD1	few	TRBJ1-1	CASRAPGQLNTEAFF	TGTGCCAGCAGAGCCCCGGGACAGTTGAACACTGAAGCTTTCTTT
TRBV4-3	14	.	many	TRBJ1-6	CASSQHRGESPLHF	TGCGCCAGCAGCCAACATAGGGGGGAATCACCCCTCCACTTT
TRBV6-5	14	.	many	TRBJ2-3	CASSYDLRTDTQYF	TGTGCCAGCAGTTACGACCTACGCACAGATACGCAGTATTTT
TRBV21-1	14	.	few	TRBJ2-5	CASSKDPGTETQYF	TGTGCCAGCAGCAAAGATCCGGGAACGGAGACCCAGTACTTC
TRBV4-2	16	.	many	TRBJ2-1	CASSQDWGADLDEQFF	TGTGCCAGCAGCCAAGATTGGGGGGCGGATTTGGATGAGCAGTTCTTC
TRBV9	16	.	many	TRBJ2-1	CASSKTVVSSYNEQFF	TGTGCCAGCAGCAAGACAGTCGTGAGCTCCTACAATGAGCAGTTCTTC
TRBV28	12	.	.	TRBJ1-1	CAARPALAEAFF	TGTGCCGCTCGCCCCGCCCTCGCTGAAGCTTTCTTT
TRBV7-8	16	TRBD1	.	TRBJ2-1	CASSFFSGGPGDEQFF	TGTGCCAGCAGCTTTTTCTCAGGGGGCCCGGGGGATGAGCAGTTCTTC
TRBV12-3/TRBV12-4	12	.	.	TRBJ2-7	CASGSGDYEQYF	TGTGCCAGCGGGTCGGGGGACTACGAGCAGTACTTC
TRBV12-3/TRBV12-4	13	.	.	TRBJ2-7	CASSTDSSREQYF	TGTGCCAGCAGTACAGATTCCTCGAGAGAGCAGTACTTC
TRBV7-2	12	.	many	TRBJ1-1	CASKGWNTEAFF	TGTGCCAGCAAGGGGTGGAACACTGAAGCTTTCTTT
TRBV9	16	.	few	TRBJ2-3	CASSVEAAFSTDTQYF	TGTGCCAGCAGCGTAGAGGCAGCCTTTAGCACAGATACGCAGTATTTT
TRBV5-1	19	TRBD1	few	TRBJ2-7	CASSPQRAGGWSGSYEQYF	TGCGCCAGCAGCCCCCAGCGGGCAGGGGGCTGGTCGGGATCCTACGAGCAGTACTTC
TRBV7-2	15	TRBD1	many	TRBJ2-1	CASSTGVGSYNEQFF	TGTGCCAGCAGCACAGGGGTTGGCTCCTACAATGAGCAGTTCTTC
TRBV11-2	11	.	.	TRBJ2-7	CASSLRVEQYF	TGTGCCAGCAGCCTCCGGGTCGAGCAGTACTTC
TRBV5-6	15	.	few	TRBJ2-4	CASSLVSVSQDIQYF	TGTGCCAGCAGCTTGGTTAGCGTTAGCCAAGACATTCAGTACTTC
TRBV19	16	TRBD1	.	TRBJ1-5	CASRDPGTGSNQPQHF	TGTGCCAGTAGGGACCCTGGGACAGGGAGCAATCAGCCCCAGCATTTT
TRBV30	13	.	once	TRBJ1-5	CAWSHSGNQPQHF	TGTGCCTGGAGTCATTCCGGCAATCAGCCCCAGCATTTT
TRBV7-3	13	.	few	TRBJ2-7	CASSLTRDSEQYF	TGTGCCAGCAGCTTAACGCGGGATTCCGAGCAGTACTTC
TRBV5-1	15	.	.	TRBJ1-1	CASSLLGVSGTEAFF	TGCGCCAGCAGCTTGTTGGGGGTAAGCGGGACTGAAGCTTTCTTT
TRBV18	13	.	many	TRBJ1-5	CASSPGGNQPQHF	TGTGCCAGCAGTCCGGGGGGCAATCAGCCCCAGCATTTT
TRBV23-1	17	TRBD2	.	TRBJ2-7	CASITVTSGYGYYEQYF	TGCGCCAGCATTACCGTGACTAGCGGGTACGGGTACTACGAGCAGTACTTC
TRBV20-1	17	TRBD2	.	TRBJ2-7	CSARVFEAGGLPYEQYF	TGCAGTGCTAGAGTATTCGAAGCGGGGGGTCTACCCTACGAGCAGTACTTC
TRBV28	12	.	few	TRBJ1-5	CASSLALQPQHF	TGTGCCAGCAGCCTGGCGTTACAGCCCCAGCATTTT
TRBV7-2	14	.	many	TRBJ1-2	CASSRDTANYGYTF	TGTGCCAGCAGCCGGGACACTGCTAACTATGGCTACACCTTC
TRBV18	13	.	many	TRBJ2-3	CASSPPLADTQYF	TGTGCCAGCTCACCCCCGCTAGCGGATACGCAGTATTTT
TRBV12-3/TRBV12-4	16	.	few	TRBJ2-5	CASSTPSEAPQETQYF	TGTGCCAGCAGTACTCCTAGTGAGGCCCCCCAAGAGACCCAGTACTTC